This record concerns one T cell receptor beta chain sequence. Its antigen remains unknown. Unmatched junction bases numbered 8, after V lost 5 bases and J lost 6 bases. The CDR3 covers 15 residues. Germline CDR1 is MDHEN and CDR2 is SYDVKM. The data derive from a study of OX40 agonist ivuxolimab in advanced cancers. Findings and limits, study-wide: Normalized T-cell clonal expansion was also low in a subset of nonresponders. By week 6 at 0.1 to 3.0 mg/kg, blood CD4+ and CD8+ T cells had expanded clonally.

The protocol was immunoSEQ multiplex PCR, while the TCRdb copy is restricted to in-frame clones and leaves out a portion. The sample lists roughly 60,000 clones; about 83% were seen once. This TCR came from an adult with an advanced solid tumor such as melanoma, head and neck, liver or kidney cancer. This rearrangement joins TRBV28 to TRBJ1-4, with 8 nucleotides matching TRBD1. This specimen consisted of CD4+ or CD8+ T cells sorted from blood, obtained in a trial of the OX40 agonist ivuxolimab. CDR3 in DNA: TGTGCCAGCAGTACTCCTCAGGGGGCTCATGAAAAACTGTTTTTT. It codes for CASSTPQGAHEKLFF.